A single sample is the source of the 25 T cell receptor beta chains below, sequenced in a study of molecular identifiers for immune sequencing clone quantification. TCRdb re-derived calls from the PCR reads in MiXCR, one entry per CDR3 protein. This table holds around 320,000 distinct CDR3 sequences, roughly a quarter found once. The sample taken for sequencing was naive CD8+ T cells from blood, with Jurkat cell RNA spiked in. Subset in this sample: FACS-sorted CD8+CD4-CCR7+CD45RA+ naive T cells. These TCRs come from a human donor in good health. Some libraries in this study had Jurkat cell RNA spiked in.

This clonotype was detected many times. The J gene is TRBJ2-1, the V gene TRBV15, with D possibly TRBD2 on 5 matching bases. CDR1 and CDR2 (germline): LNHNV, YYDKDF (reference sequence). This CDR3 comprises 13 residues. Trimming took off 5 bases at V and 14 bases at J, with 19 bases between the two ends. CDR3 sequence: CATSGWGELEEFF. The CDR3, as DNA: TGTGCCACCAGCGGATGGGGAGAACTAGAGGAGTTCTTC.

Regarding this clonotype: Being one base from a much bigger clone, this may be a read error. The chain carries TRBV6-2 or TRBV6-3 and TRBJ2-4; D perhaps matches TRBD2 (5 bases). Germline V gives CDR1 MNHEY, CDR2 SVGEGT. This CDR3 comprises 13 residues. The CDR3 nucleotides read TGTACCAGCAGTTACAACAGAGGGAACATTCAGTACTTC. As protein: CTSSYNRGNIQYF.

A single count supports this clonotype. Sequence at one end of the junction differs from germline and may be a read error. The V and J genes are TRBV4-3 and TRBJ2-7, with D possibly being TRBD1 (6 bases). CDR1 and CDR2 from the germline V gene are LGHNA and YSLEER. The CDR3 consists of 13 residues. CDR3 in amino acids: CASSQDQGYEQHF. The CDR3 DNA follows: TGCGCCAGCAGCCAAGATCAGGGGTACGAGCAGCACTTC.

This clonotype came up many times. J is TRBJ2-7 and V is TRBV28; the match to TRBD1 covers 10 bases. CDR3 length: 14 amino acids. V trimming: 7 bases; J trimming: 4 bases; junction bases outside the gene matches: 7. In germline, CDR1 is MDHEN, CDR2 SYDVKM. CDR3 coding DNA: TGTGCCAGCAACCCGACAGGGGGCTTTTACGAGCAGTACTTC. Translating it yields CASNPTGGFYEQYF.

On this clonotype: It may be a read error: a sequence one base away is much more abundant. This chain joins TRBV7-6 and TRBJ1-3; D may be TRBD1 (5 bases). The CDR3 is made up of 17 amino acids. From germline, CDR1 is SGHVS and CDR2 FNYEAQ. CDR3 sequence: CASSLGAKGHSGTTIYF. The CDR3 DNA is TGTGCCAGCAGCTTAGGAGCGAAAGGACACTCTGGAACCACCATATATTTT.

About this clonotype itself: A much larger clone lies a single base off, so this may be a read error. The conserved final phenylalanine or tryptophan is absent from the CDR3, which likely points to a read error. The genes are TRBV13 and TRBJ2-5; D ambiguous. Trimming pared 0 bases from V and 5 bases from J, leaving 13 bases between. Germline CDR1 is PRHDT and CDR2 is FYEKMQ (reference sequence). There are 15 residues in the CDR3. In DNA, the CDR3 is TGTGCCAGCAGCTTAGGCCCGACCACGGCGGAGACCCAGTACCTC. Its translation is CASSLGPTTAETQYL.

V usage is TRBV27 and J usage is TRBJ2-2, with D possibly called TRBD1 or TRBD2 (6 bases each). This CDR3 has 15 amino acids. The V end lost 4 bases, the J end lost 5 bases, and 14 bases lay between the germline ends. CDR1 is MNHEY and CDR2 is SMNVEV in the germline V gene (reference sequence). CDR3 amino acids: CASSWGRGATGELFF. DNA of the CDR3: TGTGCCAGCAGTTGGGGGCGGGGAGCGACCGGGGAGCTGTTTTTT.

In its sample, this clonotype was seen many times. The CDR3 reads CASSAIDSIETQYF. The CDR3 region has the DNA TGTGCCAGTAGTGCCATCGACAGCATAGAGACCCAGTACTTC. This chain connects TRBV19 to TRBJ2-5; D might be TRBD1 (5 bases). The CDR3 is 14 residues long. The V and J ends lost 5 bases and 4 bases respectively, with 14 bases between them. CDR1 is LNHDA and CDR2 is SQIVND in the germline V gene (reference sequence).

This clonotype turned up a few times. The chain is built from TRBV12-3 or TRBV12-4 and TRBJ1-1; D gene uncertain. The V and J ends lost 6 bases and 10 bases respectively, with 15 bases between them. The CDR3 is 12 amino acids. DNA for the CDR3: TGTGCCAGCAGCCCTGGACTGGCTGCAGCTTTCTTT. Protein: CASSPGLAAAFF.

The chain employs TRBV3-1 and TRBJ2-2; the D is unclear. The V gene's germline CDR1 is LGHDT and CDR2 YNNKEL (reference sequence). Trimming stripped 2 bases from V and 6 bases from J, with 7 bases between. The CDR3 is made up of 13 amino acids. CDR3 region: CASSQTVSGELFF. In DNA, the CDR3 is TGTGCCAGCAGCCAAACAGTGTCCGGGGAGCTGTTTTTT. Complete variable domain (other parts from reference TRBV3-1 and TRBJ2-2): DTAVSQTPKYLVTQMGNDKSIKCEQNLGHDTMYWYKQDSKKFLKIMFSYNNKELIINETVPNRFSPKSPDKAHLNLHINSLELGDSAVYFCASSQTVSGELFFGEGSRLTVL.

This clonotype occurred many times. The V and J genes are TRBV7-8 and TRBJ2-1; D is unclear. The CDR3 is 14 residues long. Germline values: CDR1 SGHVS, CDR2 FQNEAQ. Trimming took off 3 bases at V and 5 bases at J, with 11 bases between the two ends. The CDR3 loop is CASSLWAQDNEQFF. Written as DNA, the CDR3 is TGTGCCAGCAGCTTGTGGGCCCAAGACAATGAGCAGTTCTTC.

This clonotype has at least ten counts. The chain carries TRBV7-9 and TRBJ1-1; maybe TRBD1 (6 bases). Germline V gene sequence: CDR1 SEHNR, CDR2 FQNEAQ (reference sequence). V dropped 4 bases and J dropped 4 bases, with 28 bases sitting between them. This CDR3 has 19 amino acids. CDR3 amino acids: CASSSDRFGDSVIPTEAFF. The CDR3 DNA reads as TGTGCCAGCAGCTCCGACAGGTTCGGGGACTCCGTTATCCCCACTGAAGCTTTCTTT. The whole variable domain, filled in from reference TRBV7-9 and TRBJ1-1, reads DTGVSQNPRHKITKRGQNVTFRCDPISEHNRLYWYRQTLGQGPEFLTYFQNEAQLEKSRLLSDRFSAERPKGSFSTLEIQRTEQGDSAMYLCASSSDRFGDSVIPTEAFFGQGTRLTVV.

Points on this clonotype: This may come from a read error, since a much larger clone is one base off. The chain combines TRBV28 with TRBJ1-5; maybe TRBD1 (5 bases). The CDR3 extends over 17 amino acids. Germline CDR1 and CDR2: MDHEN and SYDVKM. The V end was cut by 4 bases, the J end by 0 bases, with 16 bases between. The CDR3 coding sequence is TGTGCCAGCAGTTCCCGGGCAGGGACCTATAGCAATCAGCCCCAGCATTTT. This encodes CASSSRAGTYSNQPQHF. The full variable domain, rest sourced from reference TRBV28 and TRBJ1-5, is DVKVTQSSRYLVKRTGEKVFLECVQDMDHENMFWYRQDPGLGLRLIYFSYDVKMKEKGDIPEGYSVSREKKERFSLILESASTNQTSMYLCASSSRAGTYSNQPQHFGDGTRLSIL.

This clonotype occurred many times. The rearrangement uses TRBV28 and TRBJ2-7, with 7 bases fitting TRBD1. The CDR3 is 15 amino acids. Germline CDR1 and CDR2: MDHEN and SYDVKM. The V gene end was trimmed by 4 bases and the J gene end by 3 bases; junction bases not matched to a gene: 9. As DNA, the CDR3 is TGTGCCAGCAGTTCAACCCGGGACAGTAACTACGAGCAGTACTTC. Its protein is CASSSTRDSNYEQYF.

On this clonotype itself: The junction does not match germline at one end; this may be a read error. The genes are TRBV19 and TRBJ2-7; D is ambiguous. The germline V gene has CDR1 LNHDA and CDR2 SQIVND (reference sequence). The CDR3 is made up of 13 amino acids. CDR3 in DNA: TGTGCCAGTAGTAATTCGCAGTTTCTCGAGCAGTGCTTC. This encodes CASSNSQFLEQCF.

Points on this clonotype: One base away lies a much larger clone, so this may be a sequencing read error. This is likely a read error, given that the CDR3 carries no conserved phenylalanine or tryptophan at its end. J is TRBJ1-1 and V is TRBV29-1; D gene uncertain. From germline, CDR1 is SQVTM and CDR2 ANQGSEA. Trimming shortened V by 5 bases and J by 10 bases, and 14 bases separated the two germline ends. The CDR3 spans 11 residues. This CDR3 is CSVRRPEGAFL. The CDR3 nucleotides are TGCAGCGTTCGCAGGCCCGAGGGAGCTTTCCTT.

This clonotype was counted ten times or more. V gene TRBV20-1 combines with J gene TRBJ1-4; 8 bases line up with TRBD1. There are 14 residues in the CDR3. In germline, CDR1 is DFQATT, CDR2 SNEGSKA (reference sequence). Trimming cost V 5 bases and J 8 bases; bases outside gene matches: 10. The CDR3 DNA sequence: TGCAGTGCTGAATCGGACAGGGTTGGAGAAAAACTGTTTTTT. Its translation is CSAESDRVGEKLFF.

There are a few counts of this clonotype. The V gene is TRBV30, the J gene TRBJ1-6; no clear D gene. Germline loops: CDR1 GTSNPN, CDR2 SVGIG (reference sequence). V was clipped by 1 base and J by 10 bases, with 11 bases between them. This CDR3 contains 13 residues. The CDR3 bases are TGTGCCTGGAGTGACTTGGGTCGCTCACCCCTCCACTTT. Residues: CAWSDLGRSPLHF.

This clonotype has a count of ten or more. The V and J genes are TRBV29-1 and TRBJ2-5, with a weak D call TRBD1 (6 bases). This CDR3 comprises 13 residues. Trimming took off 7 bases at V and 2 bases at J, with 14 bases between the two ends. Per the germline V gene, CDR1 is SQVTM and CDR2 is ANQGSEA. In DNA form, the CDR3 reads TGCAGCGAGGAGACAGGACTGCAAGAGACCCAGTACTTC. Amino acids: CSEETGLQETQYF. The complete variable domain, with remaining parts taken from reference TRBV29-1 and TRBJ2-5, reads SAVISQKPSRDICQRGTSLTIQCQVDSQVTMMFWYRQQPGQSLTLIATANQGSEATYESGFVIDKFPISRPNLTFSTLTVSNMSPEDSSIYLCSEETGLQETQYFGPGTRLLVL.

In its sample, this clonotype was seen many times. The V and J genes are TRBV4-1 and TRBJ2-4, with D uncertain. This CDR3 has 15 residues. Trimming stripped 4 bases from V and 0 bases from J, with 10 bases between. The germline CDR1 and CDR2 sequences are MGHRA and YSYEKL. CDR3 in amino acids: CASSPTDLAKNIQYF. CDR3 bases: TGCGCCAGCAGCCCTACGGACCTAGCCAAAAACATTCAGTACTTC.

At least ten counts were recorded for this clonotype. The rearrangement links TRBV20-1 to TRBJ2-3, with D tentatively TRBD1 (6 bases). The CDR3 totals 15 residues. Trimming pared 5 bases from V and 6 bases from J, leaving 21 bases between. Per germline, CDR1 DFQATT and CDR2 SNEGSKA (reference sequence). The DNA of the CDR3 is TGCAGTGCTTCCAGCTACAGGGAAACAAAGGATACGCAGTATTTT. Its protein product is CSASSYRETKDTQYF.

The rearrangement uses TRBV11-2 and TRBJ2-3; 10 bases agree with TRBD2. There are 17 residues in the CDR3. Germline V CDR1 and CDR2: SGHAT, FQNNGV. Germline trimming cut 2 bases from V and 0 bases from J; bases unmatched to any gene: 5. CDR3 coding DNA: TGTGCCAGCAGCTTACACCCGACTAGCGGGAGCACAGATACGCAGTATTTT. It encodes CASSLHPTSGSTDTQYF.

In its sample, this clonotype was seen many times. The V gene is TRBV20-1, the J gene TRBJ1-2; D unresolved. Trimming took 4 bases from V and 4 from J, leaving 13 bases between them. The germline V gene encodes CDR1 DFQATT and CDR2 SNEGSKA (reference sequence). There are 13 residues in the CDR3. The CDR3 reads CSANPIQSYGYTF. CDR3 DNA sequence: TGCAGTGCTAACCCTATACAGAGCTATGGCTACACCTTC.

On this clonotype itself: Just one base apart from a much larger clone, this may be a read error. This rearrangement joins TRBV7-9 to TRBJ2-7; TRBD2 might be the D (6 bases). CDR1 is SEHNR and CDR2 is FQNEAQ in the germline V gene (reference sequence). The CDR3 contains 15 residues. The CDR3 nucleotides are TGTGCCAGCAGCCAGGGCGGAGGGCCTAAGTTGGAGCAGTGCTTC. Residues: CASSQGGGPKLEQCF.

For this clonotype: This is likely a read error, given that the CDR3 carries no conserved phenylalanine or tryptophan at its end. This rearrangement joins TRBV7-3 to TRBJ2-3, with TRBD2 matching over 10 bases. V lost 10 bases and J lost 4; bases outside the gene matches: 5. This CDR3 is built from 13 residues. Germline-derived CDR1 and CDR2 are SGHTA and FQGTGA. The DNA for the CDR3 is TGTGCCATCCTAGGACTAGCGGCAGATACGCAGTATTTA. This codes for CAILGLAADTQYL.